Each of the 20 T cell receptor beta chains below was sequenced from the same sample in a study of CD8 T cells in Susac syndrome. With random hexamers, about 0.5 to 1 ug RNA was reverse transcribed. TCRdb itself ran the immunoSEQ multiplex PCR reads through MiXCR, one entry per CDR3 protein. Among more than 100,000 distinct CDR3 sequences listed, 96% were seen once. Sequenced input: CD4+ T cells from PBMCs. The receptors here all came from a human donor with Susac syndrome.

The chain employs TRBV21-1 and TRBJ1-5; the D call of TRBD1 is as the table states it, not checked on the DNA. TRBV21-1 is reported as a pseudogene. The CDR3 has 14 residues. CDR3 sequence reads: CASSWEQGRQPQHF. CDR3 coding DNA: TGTGCCAGCAGTTGGGAACAGGGCCGTCAGCCCCAGCATTTT.

CDR3 sequence: CASSTQRGGYGYTF. CDR3 DNA sequence: TGTGCCAGCAGCACCCAAAGGGGAGGCTATGGCTACACCTTC. The chain employs TRBV7-2 and TRBJ1-2; D perhaps matches TRBD1 (5 bases). Germline CDR1 and CDR2: SGHTA and FQGNSA. CDR3 length: 14 amino acids. V was cut by 5 bases and J by 4 bases, with 14 bases left in between.

The J gene is TRBJ2-1, the V gene TRBV9, with 11 bases aligning to TRBD2. This CDR3 region has 16 residues. The ends lost 0 bases at V and 8 bases at J; junction bases unmatched: 7. The germline V gene has CDR1 SGDLS and CDR2 YYNGEE. The DNA of the CDR3 is TGTGCCAGCAGCGTAGATACTAGCGGGGGCTGGGATGAGCAGTTCTTC. The encoded protein is CASSVDTSGGWDEQFF.

The chain links TRBV9 to TRBJ2-1; 12 bases are shared with TRBD2. The CDR3 has 17 residues. The V and J ends lost 0 bases and 8 bases, in that order; junction bases with no gene match: 9. Germline V gene sequence: CDR1 SGDLS, CDR2 YYNGEE. In nucleotides, the CDR3 is TGTGCCAGCAGCGTAGCCCCCACTAGCGGGAGGCTCGATGAGCAGTTCTTC. It translates to CASSVAPTSGRLDEQFF.

This chain links TRBV6-2 or TRBV6-3 with TRBJ2-5; the D gene is possibly TRBD2 (6 bases). CDR1 is MNHEY, CDR2 SVGEGT, per germline. V lost 5 bases, J lost 11 bases, and 18 bases lay in between. There are 13 residues in the CDR3. The CDR3 nucleotides read TGTGCCAGCAGTCCCAGGCCATCGGGGGATCAGTACTTC. Its translation: CASSPRPSGDQYF.

This chain connects TRBV7-9 to TRBJ2-5, with D possibly being TRBD1 or TRBD2 (5 bases each). The CDR3 is 13 residues long. Per germline, CDR1 SEHNR and CDR2 FQNEAQ (reference sequence). V lost 2 bases, J lost 7 bases, and 11 bases lay in between. The chain's CDR3 is CASSLSPGGTQYF. The CDR3 DNA is TGTGCCAGCAGCTTAAGCCCTGGGGGGACCCAGTACTTC.

The rearrangement uses TRBV29-1 and TRBJ2-1, with 11 bases lining up with TRBD2. Germline loops: CDR1 SQVTM, CDR2 ANQGSEA. V lost 4 bases and J lost 1; bases outside the gene matches: 6. The CDR3 spans 16 residues. The DNA for the CDR3 is TGCAGCGTTGCTCTCGGGACTAGCGGATCCTACAATGAGCAGTTCTTC. This translates into CSVALGTSGSYNEQFF.

This sequence joins TRBV7-3 and TRBJ2-3; D remains unclear. This CDR3 region has 15 residues. V lost 1 base to trimming and J lost 1 base, with 9 bases between them. CDR1 is SGHTA and CDR2 is FQGTGA in the germline V gene. CDR3 sequence (DNA): TGTGCCAGCAGCTTAAATCCTAGAGGCACAGATACGCAGTATTTT. Its translation is CASSLNPRGTDTQYF.

The J gene is TRBJ2-2, the V gene TRBV5-1, with TRBD2 identical over 7 bases. The CDR3 covers 13 residues. The ends lost 1 base at V and 7 bases at J; junction bases unmatched: 1. CDR1 and CDR2 from the germline V gene are SGHRS and YFSETQ. The CDR3 region is CASSLTGGGELFF. CDR3 nucleotides: TGCGCCAGCAGCTTGACGGGAGGCGGGGAGCTGTTTTTT.

The rearrangement uses TRBV5-1 and TRBJ2-3, with 7 bases lining up with TRBD2. V lost 0 bases to trimming and J lost 3 bases; unmatched junction nucleotides: 4. The CDR3 contains 15 residues. Germline CDR1 is SGHRS and CDR2 is YFSETQ. The CDR3 bases are TGCGCCAGCAGCTTGGTTGCTAGCGGAACAGATACGCAGTATTTT. This sequence encodes CASSLVASGTDTQYF. Full variable domain (missing parts from reference TRBV5-1 and TRBJ2-3): KAGVTQTPRYLIKTRGQQVTLSCSPISGHRSVSWYQQTPGQGLQFLFEYFSETQRNKGNFPGRFSGRQFSNSRSEMNVSTLELGDSALYLCASSLVASGTDTQYFGPGTRLTVL.

The CDR3 loop is CSATGAATEAFF. The CDR3 region has the DNA TGCAGCGCGACAGGGGCGGCCACTGAAGCTTTCTTT. The V call is TRBV29-1, the J call TRBJ1-1; 8 positions agree with TRBD1. The germline V gene encodes CDR1 SQVTM and CDR2 ANQGSEA. The ends lost 7 bases at V and 4 bases at J; junction bases unmatched: 5. The CDR3 sequence is 12 residues long.

The V and J genes are TRBV7-9 and TRBJ2-3; D is possibly TRBD1 (6 bases). Trimming stripped 5 bases from V and 2 bases from J, with 14 bases between. The CDR3 is made up of 15 amino acids. Germline V gene sequence: CDR1 SEHNR, CDR2 FQNEAQ (reference sequence). CDR3 sequence: CASSPQRQATDTQYF. The DNA of the CDR3 is TGTGCCAGCAGCCCGCAGCGACAGGCCACAGATACGCAGTATTTT. Filled out from reference TRBV7-9 and TRBJ2-3, the complete variable domain reads DTGVSQNPRHKITKRGQNVTFRCDPISEHNRLYWYRQTLGQGPEFLTYFQNEAQLEKSRLLSDRFSAERPKGSFSTLEIQRTEQGDSAMYLCASSPQRQATDTQYFGPGTRLTVL.

V usage is TRBV15 and J usage is TRBJ1-1, with TRBD1 matching 8 bases. V shed 1 base, J shed 4 bases, and the junction held 11 bases outside the gene matches. The CDR3 contains 17 residues. Germline V gene sequence: CDR1 LNHNV, CDR2 YYDKDF (reference sequence). The CDR3 protein is CATSRGVGQGARTEAFF. The CDR3 region has the DNA TGTGCCACCAGCAGAGGGGTGGGGCAGGGGGCGCGCACTGAAGCTTTCTTT.

The rearrangement joins TRBV12-3 or TRBV12-4 to TRBJ2-7; D possibly corresponds to TRBD2 (6 bases). V was pared by 3 bases and J by 2 bases, with 14 bases between. This CDR3 comprises 15 residues. The CDR3 nucleotides read TGTGCCAGCAGTTTCCTGGGAGGACAAGCCTACGAGCAGTACTTC. Its protein is CASSFLGGQAYEQYF.

CDR3 protein: CSAREGGEQGRNQPQHF. For the CDR3, the DNA is TGCAGTGCTAGAGAAGGAGGCGAACAGGGGCGAAATCAGCCCCAGCATTTT. V is TRBV20-1 and J is TRBJ1-5, with 7 bases identical to TRBD1. V was clipped by 0 bases and J by 4 bases; unmatched bases: 12. Per the germline V gene, CDR1 is DFQATT and CDR2 is SNEGSKA (reference sequence). This CDR3 is 17 amino acids long.

This chain links TRBV20-1 with TRBJ1-1, with a weak D call TRBD1 (6 bases). The CDR3 consists of 14 residues. The V end lost 3 bases, the J end lost 1 base, and 12 bases lay between the germline ends. The germline CDR1 and CDR2 sequences are DFQATT and SNEGSKA (reference sequence). CDR3 residues: CSASETGRNTEAFF. The CDR3 nucleotides read TGCAGTGCTAGTGAGACAGGAAGGAACACTGAAGCTTTCTTT.

The V gene is TRBV6-5, the J gene TRBJ1-2; the D is unclear. CDR3 length equals 10 residues. Germline-derived CDR1 and CDR2 are MNHEY and SVGAGI. V gave up 6 bases and J gave up 5 bases, with 4 bases separating them. The DNA for the CDR3 is TGTGCCAGCAGGGGATATGGCTACACCTTC. Translation gives CASRGYGYTF.

Notes on this clonotype: An end of the junction does not agree with germline; a read error may underlie this. The chain combines TRBV20-1 with TRBJ2-1; D not certain. CDR1 and CDR2 (germline): DFQATT, SNEGSKA (reference sequence). This CDR3 is built from 13 residues. In nucleotides, the CDR3 is TGCAGTGCTAGGTCGGCCTCCCACAATGAGCAGTTCTTC. As protein: CSARSASHNEQFF.

V gene TRBV28 combines with J gene TRBJ1-2; D gene ambiguous. Per the germline V gene, CDR1 is MDHEN and CDR2 is SYDVKM. Trimming left V 3 bases short and J 2 bases short, with 7 bases between. The CDR3 spans 13 residues. The CDR3: CASSFDGNYGYTF. CDR3 DNA: TGTGCCAGCAGTTTCGACGGAAACTATGGCTACACCTTC.

This chain uses TRBV20-1 with TRBJ2-1, with TRBD2 as a possible D gene (6 bases). Germline values: CDR1 DFQATT, CDR2 SNEGSKA (reference sequence). The V and J ends lost 3 bases and 5 bases respectively, with 11 bases between them. The CDR3 sequence is 13 residues long. This CDR3 is CSASLGLHNEQFF. DNA for the CDR3: TGCAGTGCTAGTTTGGGACTCCACAATGAGCAGTTCTTC.